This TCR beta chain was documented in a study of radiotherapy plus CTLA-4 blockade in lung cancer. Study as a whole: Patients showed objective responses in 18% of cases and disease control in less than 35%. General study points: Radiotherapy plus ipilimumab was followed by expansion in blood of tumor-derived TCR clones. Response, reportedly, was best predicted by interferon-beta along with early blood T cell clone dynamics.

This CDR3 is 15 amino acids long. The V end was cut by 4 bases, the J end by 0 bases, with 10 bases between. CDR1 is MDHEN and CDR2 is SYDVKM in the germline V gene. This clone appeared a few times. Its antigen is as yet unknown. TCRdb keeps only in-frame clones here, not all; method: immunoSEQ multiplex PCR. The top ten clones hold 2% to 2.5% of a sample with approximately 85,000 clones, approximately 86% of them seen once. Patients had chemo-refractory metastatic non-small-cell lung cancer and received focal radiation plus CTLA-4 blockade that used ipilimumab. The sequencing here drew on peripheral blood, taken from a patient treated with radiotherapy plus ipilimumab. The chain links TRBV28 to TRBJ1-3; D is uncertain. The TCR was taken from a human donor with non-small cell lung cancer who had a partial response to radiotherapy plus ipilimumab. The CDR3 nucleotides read TGTGCCAGCAGTTGGGCAGCCTCCTCTGGAAACACCATATATTTT. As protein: CASSWAASSGNTIYF. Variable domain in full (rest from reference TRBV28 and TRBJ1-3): DVKVTQSSRYLVKRTGEKVFLECVQDMDHENMFWYRQDPGLGLRLIYFSYDVKMKEKGDIPEGYSVSREKKERFSLILESASTNQTSMYLCASSWAASSGNTIYFGEGSWLTVV.